This T cell receptor (beta chain) derives from a study of blood T cells in healthy people across ages. Every sample yielded at least 6.5 million isolated PBMCs. Total RNA extracted from each sample amounted to at least 5.5 micrograms. On this clonotype: Its antigen is as yet unknown. A much larger clone is a single base away; this may be a read error.

With a J-beta primer mix and a sample-barcoded 5' primer, a second PCR ran about 7 to 11 cycles. TCRdb called the 5' RACE reads again in MiXCR, with one record for every CDR3 protein. Of hundreds of thousands of distinct CDR3 sequences listed, approximately 52% are singletons. This CDR3 is built from 16 residues. Looked up from germline, CDR1 is MDHEN and CDR2 is SYDVKM. With 4 bases removed from V and 10 bases from J, the gap between germline ends came to 26 bases. Study observations and caveats: TCR beta diversity, measured per million T cells, fell in a roughly linear way with age. Greater diversity and more naive CD4+ cells were seen in long-lived donors than in aged donors.

This sequence originates from a man in his 60s in good health. The rearrangement uses TRBV28 and TRBJ2-7; possibly TRBD2 for D (5 bases). The specimen sequenced was blood. The CDR3 DNA follows: TGTGCCAGCAGTTCCCCTGCGGGCGCGCGTCAAGAGGCCCAGTACTTC. It is translated as CASSSPAGARQEAQYF.